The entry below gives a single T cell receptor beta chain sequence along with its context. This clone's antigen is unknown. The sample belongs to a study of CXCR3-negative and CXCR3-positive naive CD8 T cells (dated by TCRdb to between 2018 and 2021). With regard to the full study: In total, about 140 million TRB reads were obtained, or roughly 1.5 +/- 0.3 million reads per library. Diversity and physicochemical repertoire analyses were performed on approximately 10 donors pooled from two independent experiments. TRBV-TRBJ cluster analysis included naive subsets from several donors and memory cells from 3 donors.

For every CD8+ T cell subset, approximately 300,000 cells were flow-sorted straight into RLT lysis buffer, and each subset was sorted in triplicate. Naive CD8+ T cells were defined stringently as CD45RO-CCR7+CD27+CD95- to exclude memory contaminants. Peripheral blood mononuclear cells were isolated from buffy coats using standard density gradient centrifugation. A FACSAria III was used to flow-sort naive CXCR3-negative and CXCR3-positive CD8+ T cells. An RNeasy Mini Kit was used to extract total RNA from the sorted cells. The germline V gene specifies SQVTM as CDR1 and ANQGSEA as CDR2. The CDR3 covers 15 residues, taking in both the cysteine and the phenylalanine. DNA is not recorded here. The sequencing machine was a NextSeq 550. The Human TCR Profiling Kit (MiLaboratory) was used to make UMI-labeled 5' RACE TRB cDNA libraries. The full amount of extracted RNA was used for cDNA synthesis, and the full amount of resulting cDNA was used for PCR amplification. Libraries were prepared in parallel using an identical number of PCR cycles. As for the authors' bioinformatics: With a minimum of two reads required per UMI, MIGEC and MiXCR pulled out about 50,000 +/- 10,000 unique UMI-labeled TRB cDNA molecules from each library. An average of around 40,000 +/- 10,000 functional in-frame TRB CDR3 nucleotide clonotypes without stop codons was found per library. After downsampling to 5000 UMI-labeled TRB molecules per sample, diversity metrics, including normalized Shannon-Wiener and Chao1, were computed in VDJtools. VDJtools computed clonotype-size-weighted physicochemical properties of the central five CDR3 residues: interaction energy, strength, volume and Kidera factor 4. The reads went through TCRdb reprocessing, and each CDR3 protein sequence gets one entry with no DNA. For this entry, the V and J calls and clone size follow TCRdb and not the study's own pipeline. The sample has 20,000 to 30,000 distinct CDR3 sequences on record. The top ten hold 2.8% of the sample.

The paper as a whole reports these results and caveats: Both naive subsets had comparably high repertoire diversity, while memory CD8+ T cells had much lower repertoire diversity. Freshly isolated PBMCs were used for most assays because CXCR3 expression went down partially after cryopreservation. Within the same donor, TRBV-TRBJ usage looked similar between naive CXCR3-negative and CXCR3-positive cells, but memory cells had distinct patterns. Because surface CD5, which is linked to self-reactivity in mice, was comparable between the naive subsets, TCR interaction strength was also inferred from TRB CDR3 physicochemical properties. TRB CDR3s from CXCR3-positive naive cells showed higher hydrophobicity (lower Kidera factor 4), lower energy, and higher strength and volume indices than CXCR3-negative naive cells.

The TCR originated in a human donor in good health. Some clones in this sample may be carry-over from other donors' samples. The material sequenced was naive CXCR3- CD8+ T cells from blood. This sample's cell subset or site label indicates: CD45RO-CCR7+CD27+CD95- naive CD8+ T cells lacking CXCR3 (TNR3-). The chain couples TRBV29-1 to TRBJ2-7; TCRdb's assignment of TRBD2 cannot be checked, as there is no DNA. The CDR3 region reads CSVEDKAGPDYEQYF.